Shown below are 12 T cell receptor beta chains from a single sample sequenced in a study of CD8 T cells in Susac syndrome (dated by TCRdb to about 2019). Receptor amplification or capture employed the immunoSEQ multiplex PCR assay. RNA was extracted using the RNeasy kit, and roughly 0.5 to 1 ug of the RNA was reverse transcribed with random hexamers. TCRdb applied fastp at Q25 and MiXCR to the public reads, then kept only in-frame beta chains. Identical CDR3 proteins give one entry, which carries the most common genes and DNA. This sample is represented by roughly 120,000 distinct CDR3 sequences; approximately 93% of them were singletons. The ten largest clones take up roughly 0.29% of the sample. The material sequenced was CD8+ T cells from PBMCs. Receptors originate from a human donor with multiple sclerosis.

The V call is TRBV29-1, the J call TRBJ2-3; TRBD1 aligns across 8 bases. This CDR3 contains 14 residues. In germline, CDR1 is SQVTM, CDR2 ANQGSEA. The V gene end was trimmed by 1 base and the J gene end by 5 bases; junction bases not matched to a gene: 5. The CDR3 reads CSVEGTGILDTQYF. In DNA form, the CDR3 reads TGCAGCGTTGAAGGGACAGGGATTTTAGATACGCAGTATTTT.

V usage is TRBV5-6 and J usage is TRBJ1-2; the match to TRBD1 covers 7 bases. The CDR3 sequence is 16 residues long. The germline V gene has CDR1 SGHDT and CDR2 YYEEEE. The V gene end was trimmed by 4 bases and the J gene end by 0 bases; junction bases not matched to a gene: 9. The CDR3 reads CASSAKRTGANYGYTF. In DNA form, the CDR3 reads TGTGCCAGCAGCGCCAAGCGGACAGGAGCTAACTATGGCTACACCTTC. Full variable domain (remainder filled in from reference TRBV5-6 and TRBJ1-2): DAGVTQSPTHLIKTRGQQVTLRCSPKSGHDTVSWYQQALGQGPQFIFQYYEEEERQRGNFPDRFSGHQFPNYSSELNVNALLLGDSALYLCASSAKRTGANYGYTFGSGTRLTVV.

The chain joins TRBV9 to TRBJ2-2, with 11 positions matching TRBD1. Germline V lookup: CDR1 SGDLS, CDR2 YYNGEE. This CDR3 has 15 amino acids. After removal of 3 bases from V and 4 bases from J, the junction contained 2 bases not matched to a gene. CDR3 coding DNA: TGTGCCAGCAGCGCCGGACAGGGGGCCACCGGGGAGCTGTTTTTT. It specifies CASSAGQGATGELFF.

The chain is built from TRBV12-3 or TRBV12-4 and TRBJ2-5; 14 bases match TRBD2. The CDR3 is made up of 15 amino acids. V was pared by 7 bases and J by 9 bases, with 10 bases of the junction left unmatched. Here the CDR3 DNA reads TGTGCCAGCACCACGGGACTAGCGGGGGAAGTGGCCCAGTACTTC. Protein sequence: CASTTGLAGEVAQYF.

The rearrangement uses TRBV27 and TRBJ1-5; D possibly corresponds to TRBD1 (5 bases). Per germline, CDR1 MNHEY and CDR2 SMNVEV (reference sequence). V was trimmed by 3 bases and J by 0 bases, leaving 9 bases between them. The CDR3 length is 15 residues. CDR3 DNA sequence: TGTGCCAGCAGTTTCGGGGGGATTAGCAATCAGCCCCAGCATTTT. The encoded protein is CASSFGGISNQPQHF.

The chain joins TRBV30 to TRBJ2-1, with 7 bases lining up with TRBD2. Germline-derived CDR1 and CDR2 are GTSNPN and SVGIG (reference sequence). J was trimmed by 4 bases and V by 0 bases; bases with no gene match: 6. This CDR3 is 15 amino acids long. The CDR3 reads CAWSVGGGVYNEQFF. For the CDR3, the DNA is TGTGCCTGGAGTGTCGGGGGAGGGGTATACAATGAGCAGTTCTTC.

The chain is built from TRBV7-6 and TRBJ1-2; 8 bases match TRBD1. Germline lookup yields CDR1 SGHVS and CDR2 FNYEAQ. CDR3 length: 16 amino acids. With V trimmed by 1 base and J by 5 bases, 9 bases remained unmatched. The CDR3 nucleotides read TGTGCCAGCAGCTTAGAACTACAGACAGGGGAGTATGGCTACACCTTC. Encoded protein: CASSLELQTGEYGYTF. Full variable domain (rest looked up from reference TRBV7-6 and TRBJ1-2): GAGVSQSPRYKVTKRGQDVALRCDPISGHVSLYWYRQALGQGPEFLTYFNYEAQQDKSGLPNDRFSAERPEGSISTLTIQRTEQRDSAMYRCASSLELQTGEYGYTFGSGTRLTVV.

This chain links TRBV20-1 with TRBJ1-2; 7 bases are a match to TRBD1. The length of the CDR3 is 13 residues. V lost 1 base and J lost 4; bases outside the gene matches: 3. Germline V CDR1 and CDR2: DFQATT, SNEGSKA (reference sequence). This CDR3 reads CSARGGQLYGYTF. The CDR3 DNA is TGCAGTGCTAGAGGGGGACAGCTCTATGGCTACACCTTC.

This chain links TRBV15 with TRBJ2-3; 7 bases are shared with TRBD2. CDR3 length equals 13 residues. Losses at the gene ends were 0 bases for V and 6 bases for J; bases not matched to a gene: 0. The germline V gene has CDR1 LNHNV and CDR2 YYDKDF (reference sequence). The CDR3 DNA is TGTGCCACCAGCAGAGATAGCGGGGATACGCAGTATTTT. Translating it yields CATSRDSGDTQYF.

The chain joins TRBV27 to TRBJ2-7, with TRBD1 matching 8 bases. CDR1 is MNHEY and CDR2 is SMNVEV in the germline V gene (reference sequence). There are 16 residues in the CDR3. The V segment lost 5 bases and the J segment 1 base; nucleotides outside the gene matches: 10. The CDR3 loop reads CASSPPGQGRSYEQYF. In nucleotides, the CDR3 is TGTGCCAGCAGTCCCCCCGGACAGGGAAGGTCCTACGAGCAGTACTTC.

The chain links TRBV4-1 to TRBJ2-3; 9 bases agree with TRBD2. CDR3 size: 19 residues. V shed 0 bases and J 0 bases; nucleotides not matched to a gene: 10. Germline V CDR1 and CDR2: MGHRA, YSYEKL. The CDR3: CASSQDGGGGALSTDTQYF. DNA of the CDR3: TGCGCCAGCAGCCAAGATGGGGGCGGGGGGGCCCTTAGCACAGATACGCAGTATTTT.

The table lists this clonotype with a count of one. The chain links TRBV2 to TRBJ2-7; D call uncertain. Germline loops: CDR1 SNHLY, CDR2 FYNNEI. V lost 2 bases and J 0 bases, leaving 8 bases between the germline ends. The CDR3 has 14 amino acids. The chain's CDR3 is CASSELRDSYEQYF. The DNA of the CDR3 is TGTGCCAGCAGTGAATTGCGCGACTCCTACGAGCAGTACTTC.